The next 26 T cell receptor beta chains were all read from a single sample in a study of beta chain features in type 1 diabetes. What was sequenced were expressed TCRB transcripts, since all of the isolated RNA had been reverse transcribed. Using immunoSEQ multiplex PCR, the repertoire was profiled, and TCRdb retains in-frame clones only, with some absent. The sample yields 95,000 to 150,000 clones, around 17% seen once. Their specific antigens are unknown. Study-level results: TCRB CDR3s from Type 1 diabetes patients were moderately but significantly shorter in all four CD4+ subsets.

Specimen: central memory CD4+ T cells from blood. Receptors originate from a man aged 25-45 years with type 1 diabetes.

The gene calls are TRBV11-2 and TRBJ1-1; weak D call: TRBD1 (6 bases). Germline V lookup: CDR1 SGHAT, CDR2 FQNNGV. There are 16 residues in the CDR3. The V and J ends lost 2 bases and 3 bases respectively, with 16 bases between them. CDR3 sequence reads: CASSLIGGGTYTEAFF. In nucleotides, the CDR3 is TGTGCCAGCAGCTTAATCGGTGGAGGGACATACACTGAAGCTTTCTTT.

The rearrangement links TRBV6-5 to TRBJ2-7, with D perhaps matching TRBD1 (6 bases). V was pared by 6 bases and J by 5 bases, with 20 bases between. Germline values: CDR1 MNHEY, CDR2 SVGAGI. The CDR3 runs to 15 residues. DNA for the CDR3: TGTGCCAGCAGGGGTATGACAGGCCCTTCGGACGAGCAGTACTTC. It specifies CASRGMTGPSDEQYF.

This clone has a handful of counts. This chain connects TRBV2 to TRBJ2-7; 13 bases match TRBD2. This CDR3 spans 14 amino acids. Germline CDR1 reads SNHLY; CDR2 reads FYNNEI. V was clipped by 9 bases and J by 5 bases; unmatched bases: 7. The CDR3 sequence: CASTGTSGANEQYF. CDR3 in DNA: TGTGCCAGTACTGGGACTAGCGGGGCCAACGAGCAGTACTTC. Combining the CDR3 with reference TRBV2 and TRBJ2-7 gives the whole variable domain EPEVTQTPSHQVTQMGQEVILRCVPISNHLYFYWYRQILGQKVEFLVSFYNNEISEKSEIFDDQFSVERPDGSNFTLKIRSTKLEDSAMYFCASTGTSGANEQYFGPGTRLTVT.

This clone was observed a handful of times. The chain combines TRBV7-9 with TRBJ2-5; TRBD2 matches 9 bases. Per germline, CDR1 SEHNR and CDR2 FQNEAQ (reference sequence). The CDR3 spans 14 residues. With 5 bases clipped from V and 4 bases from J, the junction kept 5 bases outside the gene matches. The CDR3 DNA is TGTGCCAGCAGCCTGGGACTAGCCGCAGAGACCCAGTACTTC. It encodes CASSLGLAAETQYF.

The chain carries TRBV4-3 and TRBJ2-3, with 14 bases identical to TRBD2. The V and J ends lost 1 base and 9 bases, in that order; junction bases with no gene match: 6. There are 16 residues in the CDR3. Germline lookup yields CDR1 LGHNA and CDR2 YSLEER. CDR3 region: CASSQATSGGAGTQYF. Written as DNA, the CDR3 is TGCGCCAGCAGCCAAGCGACTAGCGGGGGGGCGGGGACGCAGTATTTT.

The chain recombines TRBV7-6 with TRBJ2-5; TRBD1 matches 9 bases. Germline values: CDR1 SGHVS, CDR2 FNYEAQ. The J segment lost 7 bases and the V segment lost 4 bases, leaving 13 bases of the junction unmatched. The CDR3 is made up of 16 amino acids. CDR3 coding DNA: TGTGCCAGCAGCTCCGGCTCTAGGACAGGGGTGCGGACCCAGTACTTC. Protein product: CASSSGSRTGVRTQYF.

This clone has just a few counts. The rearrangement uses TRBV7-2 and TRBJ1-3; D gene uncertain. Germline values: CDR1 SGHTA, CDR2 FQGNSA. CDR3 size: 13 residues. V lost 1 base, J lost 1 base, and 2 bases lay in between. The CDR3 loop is CASSLGSGNTIYF. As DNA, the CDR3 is TGTGCCAGCAGCTTAGGATCTGGAAACACCATATATTTT.

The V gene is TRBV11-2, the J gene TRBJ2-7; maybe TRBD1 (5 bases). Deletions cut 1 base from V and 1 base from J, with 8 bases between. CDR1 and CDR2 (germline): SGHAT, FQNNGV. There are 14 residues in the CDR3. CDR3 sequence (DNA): TGTGCCAGCAGCTTAGGTGGACAATCCTACGAGCAGTACTTC. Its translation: CASSLGGQSYEQYF.

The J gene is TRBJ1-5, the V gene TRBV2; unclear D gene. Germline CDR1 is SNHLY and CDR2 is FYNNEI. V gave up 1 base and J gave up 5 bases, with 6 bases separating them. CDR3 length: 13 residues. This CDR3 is CASSEGADQPQHF. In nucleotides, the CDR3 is TGTGCCAGCAGTGAAGGGGCCGATCAGCCCCAGCATTTT.

CDR3: CASSWQFGELFF. In DNA, the CDR3 is TGTGCCAGCAGTTGGCAATTCGGGGAGCTGTTTTTT. The V and J genes are TRBV28 and TRBJ2-2; no reliable D call. The CDR3 spans 12 residues. Germline V gene lookup returns CDR1 MDHEN and CDR2 SYDVKM. Trimming pared 4 bases from V and 7 bases from J, leaving 7 bases between.

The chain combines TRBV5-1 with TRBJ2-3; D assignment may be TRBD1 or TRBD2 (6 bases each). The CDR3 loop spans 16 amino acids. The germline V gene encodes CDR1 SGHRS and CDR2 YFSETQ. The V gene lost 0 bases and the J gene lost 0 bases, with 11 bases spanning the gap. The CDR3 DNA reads TGCGCCAGCAGCTTGGTACCGGGGGCCAGCACAGATACGCAGTATTTT. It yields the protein CASSLVPGASTDTQYF.

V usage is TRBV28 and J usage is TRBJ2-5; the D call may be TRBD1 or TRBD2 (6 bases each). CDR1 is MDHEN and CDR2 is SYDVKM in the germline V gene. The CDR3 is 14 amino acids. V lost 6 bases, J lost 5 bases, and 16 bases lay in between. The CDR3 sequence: CASRNRRGVETQYF. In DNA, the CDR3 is TGTGCCAGCAGGAACCGAAGGGGGGTGGAGACCCAGTACTTC. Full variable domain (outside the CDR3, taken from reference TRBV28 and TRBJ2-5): DVKVTQSSRYLVKRTGEKVFLECVQDMDHENMFWYRQDPGLGLRLIYFSYDVKMKEKGDIPEGYSVSREKKERFSLILESASTNQTSMYLCASRNRRGVETQYFGPGTRLLVL.

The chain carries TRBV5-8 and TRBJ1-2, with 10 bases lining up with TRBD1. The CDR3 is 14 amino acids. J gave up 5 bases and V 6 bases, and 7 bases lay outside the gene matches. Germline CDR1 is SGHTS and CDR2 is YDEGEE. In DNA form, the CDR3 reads TGTGCCAGCATCAATACGGGACAGGGGTATGGCTACACCTTC. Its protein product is CASINTGQGYGYTF.

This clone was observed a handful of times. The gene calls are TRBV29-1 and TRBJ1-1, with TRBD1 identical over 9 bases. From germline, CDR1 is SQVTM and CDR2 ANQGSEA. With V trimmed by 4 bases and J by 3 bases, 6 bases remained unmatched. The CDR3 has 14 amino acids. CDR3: CSVADRGGDTEAFF. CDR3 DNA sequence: TGCAGCGTTGCGGACAGGGGCGGGGACACTGAAGCTTTCTTT.

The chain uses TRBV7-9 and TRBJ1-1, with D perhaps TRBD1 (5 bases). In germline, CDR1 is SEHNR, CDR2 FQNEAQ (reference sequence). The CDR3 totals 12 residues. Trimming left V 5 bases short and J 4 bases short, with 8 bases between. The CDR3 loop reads CASSPDSTEAFF. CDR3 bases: TGTGCCAGCAGCCCCGACAGCACTGAAGCTTTCTTT.

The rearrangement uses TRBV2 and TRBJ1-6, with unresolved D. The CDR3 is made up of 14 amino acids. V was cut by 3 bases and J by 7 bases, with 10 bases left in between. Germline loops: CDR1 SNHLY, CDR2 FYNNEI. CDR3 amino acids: CASSDGYRNSPLHF. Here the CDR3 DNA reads TGTGCCAGCAGTGACGGGTATCGGAATTCACCCCTCCACTTT.

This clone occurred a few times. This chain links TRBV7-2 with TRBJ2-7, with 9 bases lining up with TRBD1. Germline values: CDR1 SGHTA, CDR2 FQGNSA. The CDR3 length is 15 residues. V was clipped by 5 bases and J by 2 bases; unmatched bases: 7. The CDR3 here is CASSGQGIGTYEQYF. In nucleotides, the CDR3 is TGTGCCAGCAGCGGACAGGGGATCGGGACCTACGAGCAGTACTTC.

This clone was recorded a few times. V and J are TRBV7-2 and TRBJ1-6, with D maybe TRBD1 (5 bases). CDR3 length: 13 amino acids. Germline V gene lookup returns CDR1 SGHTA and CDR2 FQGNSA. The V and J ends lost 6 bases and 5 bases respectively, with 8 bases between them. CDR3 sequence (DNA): TGTGCCAGCAGTAGGGACCATAATTCACCCCTCCACTTT. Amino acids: CASSRDHNSPLHF.

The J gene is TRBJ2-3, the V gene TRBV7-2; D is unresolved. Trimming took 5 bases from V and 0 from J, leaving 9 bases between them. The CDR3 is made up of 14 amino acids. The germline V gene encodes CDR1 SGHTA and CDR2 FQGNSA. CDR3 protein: CASSLGHSTDTQYF. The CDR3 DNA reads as TGTGCCAGCAGCCTTGGGCATAGCACAGATACGCAGTATTTT.

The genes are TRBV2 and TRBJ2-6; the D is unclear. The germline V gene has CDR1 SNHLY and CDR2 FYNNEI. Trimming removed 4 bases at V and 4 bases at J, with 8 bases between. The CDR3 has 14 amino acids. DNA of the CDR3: TGTGCCAGCAGTGCCCGGACCGGGGCCAACGTCCTGACTTTC. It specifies CASSARTGANVLTF. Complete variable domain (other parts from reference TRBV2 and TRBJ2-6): EPEVTQTPSHQVTQMGQEVILRCVPISNHLYFYWYRQILGQKVEFLVSFYNNEISEKSEIFDDQFSVERPDGSNFTLKIRSTKLEDSAMYFCASSARTGANVLTFGAGSRLTVL.

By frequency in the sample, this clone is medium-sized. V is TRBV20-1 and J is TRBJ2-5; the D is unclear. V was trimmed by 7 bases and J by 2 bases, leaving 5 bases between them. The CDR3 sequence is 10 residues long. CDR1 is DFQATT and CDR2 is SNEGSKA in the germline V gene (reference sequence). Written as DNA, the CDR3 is TGCAGTGTCGGGCAAGAGACCCAGTACTTC. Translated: CSVGQETQYF.

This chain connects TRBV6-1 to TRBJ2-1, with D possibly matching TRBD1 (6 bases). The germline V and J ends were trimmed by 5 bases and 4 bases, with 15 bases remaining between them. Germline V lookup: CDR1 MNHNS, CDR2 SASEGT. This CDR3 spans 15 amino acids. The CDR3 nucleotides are TGTGCCAGCAGTTCCCTAATCGGGACATACAATGAGCAGTTCTTC. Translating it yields CASSSLIGTYNEQFF.

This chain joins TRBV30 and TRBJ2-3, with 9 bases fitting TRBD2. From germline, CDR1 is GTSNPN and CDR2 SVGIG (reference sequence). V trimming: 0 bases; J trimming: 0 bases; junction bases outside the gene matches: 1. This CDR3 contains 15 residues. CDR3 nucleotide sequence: TGTGCCTGGAGTGTTAGCGGGGGTAGCACAGATACGCAGTATTTT. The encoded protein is CAWSVSGGSTDTQYF.

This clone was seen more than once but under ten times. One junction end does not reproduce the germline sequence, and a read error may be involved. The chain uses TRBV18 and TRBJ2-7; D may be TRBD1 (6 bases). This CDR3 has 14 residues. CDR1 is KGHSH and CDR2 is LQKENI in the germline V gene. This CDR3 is CASSTPGTLDEQYF. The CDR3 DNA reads TGTGCCAGCTCAACACCCGGGACATTGGACGAGCAGTACTTC.

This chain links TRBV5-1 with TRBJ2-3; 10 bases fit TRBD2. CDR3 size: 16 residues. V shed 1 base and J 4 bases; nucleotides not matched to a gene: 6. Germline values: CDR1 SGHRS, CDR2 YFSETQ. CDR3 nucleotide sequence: TGCGCCAGCAGCTTGCGGGCTAGCGGGGGCCCAGATACGCAGTATTTT. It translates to CASSLRASGGPDTQYF.

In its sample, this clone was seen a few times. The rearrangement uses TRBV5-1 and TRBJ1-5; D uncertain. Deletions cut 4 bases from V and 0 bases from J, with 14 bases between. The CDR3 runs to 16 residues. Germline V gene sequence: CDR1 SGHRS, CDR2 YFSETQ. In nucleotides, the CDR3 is TGCGCCAGCAGCCTCGAGGCATCGTCTAGCAATCAGCCCCAGCATTTT. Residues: CASSLEASSSNQPQHF.